What follows is one T cell receptor (beta chain) and its context. The data were taken from a study of blood T cell repertoires in COVID-19. Turning to the study itself: The United States, Italy and Spain supplied acute and convalescent COVID-19 samples.

V dropped 0 bases and J dropped 6 bases, with 9 bases sitting between them. In germline, CDR1 is SGDLS, CDR2 YYNGEE. This CDR3 has 13 residues. Sequencing was performed with immunoSEQ multiplex PCR; in TCRdb, only in-frame clones are kept and a portion is missing. Among about 89,000 clones listed, over 60% were seen once. This clonotype was sampled from a human donor in a cohort sampled during active COVID-19. Material: peripheral blood. The rearrangement joins TRBV9 to TRBJ1-2; D unresolved. The CDR3 spells CASSVGFSDGYTF. CDR3 sequence (DNA): TGTGCCAGCAGCGTAGGTTTCTCGGATGGCTACACCTTC.